Listed here are 15 T cell receptor beta chains from one sample, sequenced in a study of shared T cell receptors in the human thymus. Assay: immunoSEQ multiplex PCR; the TCRdb copy retains only in-frame clones and omits some. The sample yields approximately 660,000 clones, around 87% seen once. The data also belong to a second study, concerning human thymus T cells.

Sequences were obtained from thymocytes. The source of these receptors is a boy under three years old with a congenital heart defect.

The gene calls are TRBV4-1 and TRBJ2-2; TRBD2 matches 11 bases. Germline CDR1 MGHRA, CDR2 YSYEKL. The CDR3 is 16 residues long. With 2 bases clipped from V and 4 bases from J, the junction kept 3 bases outside the gene matches. The CDR3 DNA sequence: TGCGCCAGCAGCCAACCTAGCGGGAGGCCCACCGGGGAGCTGTTTTTT. This sequence encodes CASSQPSGRPTGELFF.

This chain uses TRBV7-9 with TRBJ1-2; TRBD1 agrees at 7 bases. The trim removed 5 bases at V and 2 bases at J, leaving 8 bases unmatched. Germline CDR1 SEHNR, CDR2 FQNEAQ (reference sequence). This CDR3 region has 15 residues. The CDR3 is CASSPPGGDNYGYTF. CDR3 in DNA: TGTGCCAGCAGCCCCCCAGGGGGTGACAACTATGGCTACACCTTC.

V usage is TRBV15 and J usage is TRBJ2-3, with a possible D match to TRBD2 (5 bases). V dropped 2 bases and J dropped 0 bases, with 15 bases sitting between them. The CDR3 runs to 17 residues. The germline V gene encodes CDR1 LNHNV and CDR2 YYDKDF (reference sequence). CDR3: CATSRLSRGSSTDTQYF. The CDR3 region has the DNA TGTGCCACCAGCAGACTAAGCCGGGGATCTAGCACAGATACGCAGTATTTT.

CDR3 residues: CASSLDQGLKVGYTF. The CDR3 DNA follows: TGTGCCAGCAGCTTAGATCAGGGGCTTAAGGTTGGCTACACCTTC. The V gene is TRBV13, the J gene TRBJ1-2; D is possibly TRBD1 (6 bases). The germline V gene encodes CDR1 PRHDT and CDR2 FYEKMQ (reference sequence). The CDR3 has 15 amino acids. V lost 1 base to trimming and J lost 7 bases, with 16 bases between them. The complete variable domain, with remaining parts taken from reference TRBV13 and TRBJ1-2, reads AAGVIQSPRHLIKEKRETATLKCYPIPRHDTVYWYQQGPGQDPQFLISFYEKMQSDKGSIPDRFSAQQFSDYHSELNMSSLELGDSALYFCASSLDQGLKVGYTFGSGTRLTVV.

This clone was counted between two and nine times. CDR3 residues: CASSVGTSREQFF. The CDR3 DNA reads TGTGCCAGCAGCGTCGGGACTTCACGGGAGCAGTTCTTC. This chain uses TRBV9 with TRBJ2-1, with a possible D match to TRBD2 (6 bases). Germline V gene data show CDR1 as SGDLS and CDR2 as YYNGEE. The ends were cut back, 2 bases at V and 10 bases at J, with 13 bases in the middle. This CDR3 spans 13 amino acids. The full variable domain, with the rest looked up from reference TRBV9 and TRBJ2-1, is DSGVTQTPKHLITATGQRVTLRCSPRSGDLSVYWYQQSLDQGLQFLIQYYNGEERAKGNILERFSAQQFPDLHSELNLSSLELGDSALYFCASSVGTSREQFFGPGTRLTVL.

In this sample, this clone turned up a few times. The V call is TRBV21-1, the J call TRBJ1-5. TRBV21-1 is a pseudogene segment. This CDR3 is 16 amino acids long. CDR3 amino acids: CASSKPWPGEGQPQHF. In DNA form, the CDR3 reads TGTGCCAGCAGCAAACCCTGGCCAGGGGAGGGTCAGCCCCAGCATTTT.

This clone occurred a few times. The V and J genes are TRBV7-2 and TRBJ2-2; 11 nucleotides agree with TRBD2. The CDR3 has 17 amino acids. Losses at the gene ends were 4 bases for V and 2 bases for J; bases not matched to a gene: 6. In germline, CDR1 is SGHTA, CDR2 FQGNSA. CDR3 nucleotides: TGTGCCAGCAGCTCTCGGACTAGCGGGCCAAACACCGGGGAGCTGTTTTTT. Amino acid sequence: CASSSRTSGPNTGELFF.

The chain joins TRBV5-6 to TRBJ2-3; a weak D match, TRBD2 (6 bases). The CDR3 spans 16 residues. V gave up 4 bases and J gave up 3 bases, with 18 bases separating them. The germline V gene has CDR1 SGHDT and CDR2 YYEEEE. The CDR3 nucleotides are TGTGCCAGCAGCCGCCCCTTTTGGGGGGAGACAGATACGCAGTATTTT. Translation: CASSRPFWGETDTQYF.

The chain has TRBV10-3 and TRBJ1-1; D may be TRBD1 (6 bases). Germline V gene sequence: CDR1 ENHRY, CDR2 SYGVKD. Trimming cost V 3 bases and J 10 bases, with 12 bases left between them. This CDR3 has 12 amino acids. CDR3 sequence (DNA): TGTGCCATCAGTGAAAAACAGGGAACAGCTTTCTTT. Its translation: CAISEKQGTAFF.

The rearrangement joins TRBV27 to TRBJ2-7; 12 nucleotides match TRBD2. After removal of 5 bases from V and 5 bases from J, the junction contained 10 bases not matched to a gene. Per the germline V gene, CDR1 is MNHEY and CDR2 is SMNVEV (reference sequence). CDR3 length: 16 amino acids. This CDR3 is CASSHFRTSGINEQYF. The CDR3 DNA is TGTGCCAGCAGTCATTTTCGGACTAGCGGGATCAACGAGCAGTACTTC.

The chain is built from TRBV4-1 and TRBJ2-6; D is perhaps TRBD2 (5 bases). Per germline, CDR1 MGHRA and CDR2 YSYEKL. CDR3 length: 17 residues. Between the trimmed V and J ends, which lost 0 bases and 0 bases, there was a span of 9 bases. The CDR3 here is CASSQDTRDSGANVLTF. The CDR3 DNA sequence: TGCGCCAGCAGCCAAGATACTCGGGACTCTGGGGCCAACGTCCTGACTTTC.

The V gene is TRBV4-3, the J gene TRBJ2-7; the match to TRBD2 covers 10 bases. Unmatched junction bases numbered 5, after V lost 5 bases and J lost 4 bases. The CDR3 contains 14 residues. The germline V gene encodes CDR1 LGHNA and CDR2 YSLEER. CDR3 sequence: CASSVTSGLYEQYF. The CDR3 nucleotides are TGCGCCAGCAGCGTGACTAGCGGGCTTTACGAGCAGTACTTC.

The chain has TRBV4-2 and TRBJ2-2, with D perhaps TRBD2 (6 bases). Germline assignment: CDR1 LGHNA and CDR2 YNFKEQ. V lost 0 bases to trimming and J lost 5 bases, with 13 bases between them. This CDR3 spans 16 amino acids. The CDR3 sequence: CASSQDPRGYTGELFF. CDR3 sequence (DNA): TGTGCCAGCAGCCAAGACCCCCGGGGGTATACCGGGGAGCTGTTTTTT.

This clone was seen once. The chain links TRBV12-5 to TRBJ2-2; 14 nucleotides line up with TRBD2. Per the germline V gene, CDR1 is LGHNT and CDR2 is FRNRAP. The CDR3 spans 18 residues. The ends lost 2 bases at V and 6 bases at J; junction bases unmatched: 8. This chain's CDR3 is CASGLPTTSGRDPGELFF. CDR3 DNA sequence: TGTGCTAGTGGTTTGCCGACGACTAGCGGGAGGGATCCCGGGGAGCTGTTTTTT.

This sequence joins TRBV6-1 and TRBJ1-2; the match to TRBD1 covers 7 bases. The CDR3 spans 15 residues. CDR1 MNHNS and CDR2 SASEGT come from the germline V gene. V was pared by 5 bases and J by 4 bases, with 10 bases of the junction left unmatched. Here the CDR3 DNA reads TGTGCCAGCAGTTCACATTCCGGGACAGCCTATGGCTACACCTTC. Translated, it gives CASSSHSGTAYGYTF.